This TCR beta chain derives from a study of T-cell reconstitution after alpha-beta-depleted transplantation in children. The study's findings and limits: The main origin of T-cell counts and diversity one year after transplant was newly produced T cells. Day-60 TCRbeta diversity that was high in some patients was derived from surviving recipient T cells and thymic progenitors.

Germline lookup yields CDR1 SGDLS and CDR2 YYNGEE. The CDR3 spans 13 residues. V lost 4 bases to trimming and J lost 3 bases, with 8 bases between them. Unique molecular identifiers featured in how the TCRbeta library was prepared. One entry per CDR3 protein, called by TCRdb with MiXCR from the PCR reads. This table has about a million distinct CDR3 sequences, about 29% appearing once. In regard to this clonotype: Antigen: not known.

The material sequenced was PBMCs, mostly from graft donor cells, taken 360 days after TCRalphabeta/CD19-depleted stem cell transplant. This chain links TRBV9 with TRBJ1-5, with D unclear. This clonotype was sampled from a boy younger than two who had a stem cell transplant for SCID, so the T cells may come from the graft donor. CDR3 sequence reads: CASSREFNQPQHF. DNA for the CDR3: TGTGCCAGCAGCCGGGAGTTCAATCAGCCCCAGCATTTT.